This T cell receptor (beta chain) was documented in a study of blood T cell repertoires in COVID-19. Study overall: Sources were T cells, B-cell-depleted T cells, or PBMCs; the material itself was cDNA or gDNA.

This clone was counted a single time. The CDR3 is 15 amino acids. Trimming left V 1 base short and J 7 bases short, with 16 bases between. CDR1 and CDR2 from the germline V gene are LGHNA and YSLEER. Authors' analysis steps: Amplified reference gene primers provided the basis for estimating nucleated cell counts. Sequenced by immunoSEQ multiplex PCR; TCRdb stores in-frame clones only, minus some. V and J calls plus clone size are reproduced from that table; the DNA served to infer D and trimming. The profile shows about 300,000 clones, about 84% of them singletons. The chain couples TRBV4-3 to TRBJ1-1; D is possibly TRBD1 (5 bases). The specimen was peripheral blood. The clonotype was recovered from a woman between 45 and 60 years old with acute or convalescent COVID-19. DNA of the CDR3: TGCGCCAGCAGCCAAGTGGGACTTCCCGGCTATGAAGCTTTCTTT. It is translated as CASSQVGLPGYEAFF.